Shown below are 14 T cell receptor beta chains from a single sample sequenced in a study of regulatory T cells in long-lasting Graves disease. Relying on iRepertoire HTBI primers and Arm-PCR of CDR3 regions, the team built TCR beta libraries. TCRdb reprocessed the multiplex PCR reads with MiXCR, giving one entry per CDR3 protein. The data show roughly 420,000 distinct CDR3 sequences, 14% seen once. This sample's time point: newly diagnosed GD, antithyroid drugs for less than 3 months. Isolated PBMC RNA provided the starting material for the TCR library. These sequences were also reported in another study, on T cells in Graves' hyperthyroidism and ophthalmopathy.

This specimen was peripheral blood mononuclear cells (PBMCs), taken at new diagnosis, from a patient treated with antithyroid drugs. Source of these receptors: a woman aged 50 to 65 with Graves disease.

This clonotype came up many times. The chain has TRBV6-2 or TRBV6-3 and TRBJ1-1; possible D gene TRBD1, 5 bases. Germline-derived CDR1 and CDR2 are MNHEY and SVGEGT. CDR3 length: 16 residues. Between the trimmed V and J ends, which lost 5 bases and 3 bases, there was a span of 19 bases. CDR3 coding DNA: TGTGCCAGCAGTGAACTGAGACAGAGCGGAGACACTGAAGCTTTCTTT. Translating it yields CASSELRQSGDTEAFF.

There are many counts of this clonotype. The rearrangement links TRBV28 to TRBJ2-1, with D tentatively TRBD2 (6 bases). This CDR3 contains 15 residues. Germline-derived CDR1 and CDR2 are MDHEN and SYDVKM. The germline V and J ends were trimmed by 8 bases and 9 bases, with 23 bases remaining between them. This chain's CDR3 is CASVKLPWVGGEQFF. The CDR3 coding sequence is TGTGCCAGCGTAAAATTACCCTGGGTGGGAGGTGAGCAGTTCTTC.

A few counts support this clonotype. V is TRBV28 and J is TRBJ2-2; D remains ambiguous. CDR1 is MDHEN, CDR2 SYDVKM, per germline. V was trimmed by 8 bases and J by 2 bases, leaving 12 bases between them. The CDR3 runs 14 residues. CDR3 in DNA: TGTGCCAGCGCCCTTAGACGAAACACCGGGGAGCTGTTTTTT. It codes for CASALRRNTGELFF.

This clonotype showed up many times. In DNA form, the CDR3 reads TGTGCCAGCAGCTCACAGGGTTCCGGGGAGCTGTTTTTT. Encoded protein: CASSSQGSGELFF. The rearrangement uses TRBV7-3 and TRBJ2-2; tentatively, D is TRBD1 (6 bases). With 4 bases removed from V and 6 bases from J, the gap between germline ends came to 9 bases. CDR1 and CDR2 (germline): SGHTA, FQGTGA. The CDR3 contains 13 residues.

This clonotype was counted many times. The V call is TRBV28, the J call TRBJ2-3; D is perhaps TRBD2 (5 bases). CDR1 is MDHEN, CDR2 SYDVKM, per germline. V lost 11 bases and J lost 2, with 14 bases in between. This CDR3 spans 13 amino acids. CDR3: CASSGTLTDTQYF. The CDR3 DNA follows: TGTGCCTCAAGCGGTACCCTCACAGATACGCAGTATTTT. The entire variable domain, with the rest obtained from reference TRBV28 and TRBJ2-3, is as follows: DVKVTQSSRYLVKRTGEKVFLECVQDMDHENMFWYRQDPGLGLRLIYFSYDVKMKEKGDIPEGYSVSREKKERFSLILESASTNQTSMYLCASSGTLTDTQYFGPGTRLTVL.

This clonotype was counted only a few times. The chain couples TRBV6-1 to TRBJ2-7, with TRBD1 as a possible D gene (5 bases). This CDR3 contains 15 residues. V lost 6 bases to trimming and J lost 3 bases, with 18 bases between them. CDR1 and CDR2 from the germline V gene are MNHNS and SASEGT. CDR3 sequence reads: CASRTAGIKDYEQYF. CDR3 nucleotide sequence: TGTGCCAGCAGAACGGCAGGGATCAAAGACTACGAGCAGTACTTC.

This clonotype was counted at least ten times. DNA for the CDR3: TGTGCCAGCAGTTTCGGACTAGCGGGAGGGGCCCATGAGCAGTTCTTC. Protein product: CASSFGLAGGAHEQFF. The chain links TRBV12-3 or TRBV12-4 to TRBJ2-1, with 15 bases matching TRBD2. The length of the CDR3 is 16 residues. Trimming took 3 bases from V and 8 from J; bases not matched to a gene: 5.

This clonotype has a handful of counts. The chain employs TRBV4-1 and TRBJ2-2, with 10 bases matching TRBD2. V lost 4 bases, J lost 0 bases, and 11 bases stayed unmatched. Germline V CDR1 and CDR2: MGHRA, YSYEKL. There are 19 residues in the CDR3. The CDR3 nucleotides are TGCGCCAGCAGCCGGCGACTAGCGGGTCTCGAGACGAACACCGGGGAGCTGTTTTTT. It encodes CASSRRLAGLETNTGELFF.

This clonotype came up many times. This chain uses TRBV7-2 with TRBJ2-1, with 9 bases matching TRBD2. The CDR3 is made up of 14 amino acids. From germline, CDR1 is SGHTA and CDR2 FQGNSA. Trimming at V came to 3 bases and at J to 6 bases, leaving 3 bases not matched to a gene. Here the CDR3 DNA reads TGTGCCAGCAGCTTCCTAGCGGGAAGCAATGAGCAGTTCTTC. Its protein product is CASSFLAGSNEQFF.

The rearrangement joins TRBV19 to TRBJ2-7; TRBD1 matches 7 bases. The CDR3 contains 15 residues. The germline gives CDR1 LNHDA, CDR2 SQIVND (reference sequence). Losses at the gene ends were 2 bases for V and 0 bases for J; bases not matched to a gene: 4. DNA for the CDR3: TGTGCCAGTAGTATACTCCGGGACAGCTCCTACGAGCAGTACTTC. Amino acid sequence: CASSILRDSSYEQYF.

This clonotype has a count of ten or more. This chain connects TRBV12-3 or TRBV12-4 to TRBJ2-1; unclear D gene. There are 13 residues in the CDR3. Between the trimmed V and J ends, which lost 5 bases and 4 bases, there was a span of 9 bases. CDR3 amino acids: CASSRDQYNEQFF. CDR3 DNA: TGTGCCAGCAGTCGAGACCAGTACAATGAGCAGTTCTTC.

This clonotype was detected ten times or more. The chain recombines TRBV11-2 with TRBJ2-5, with 8 bases matching TRBD1. CDR1 is SGHAT, CDR2 FQNNGV, per germline. This CDR3 contains 15 residues. V was pared by 4 bases and J by 5 bases, with 9 bases of the junction left unmatched. CDR3 sequence reads: CASSSFQGAFETQYF. CDR3 in DNA: TGTGCCAGCAGCTCGTTTCAGGGGGCGTTCGAGACCCAGTACTTC.

This rearrangement joins TRBV5-1 to TRBJ2-5, with D possibly matching TRBD2 (6 bases). CDR1 is SGHRS and CDR2 is YFSETQ in the germline V gene. The CDR3 totals 14 residues. Trimming stripped 4 bases from V and 0 bases from J, with 10 bases between. CDR3 protein: CASSVREYQETQYF. The CDR3 nucleotides read TGCGCCAGCAGCGTACGGGAGTACCAAGAGACCCAGTACTTC.

This clonotype was counted many times. The gene calls are TRBV3-1 and TRBJ2-5, with 8 bases lining up with TRBD1. Trimming took 4 bases from V and 6 from J; bases not matched to a gene: 7. Germline V CDR1 and CDR2: LGHDT, YNNKEL (reference sequence). This CDR3 has 14 amino acids. The CDR3 DNA is TGTGCCAGCAGCCCCCGGGACAGGCTGAAGACCCAGTACTTC. This codes for CASSPRDRLKTQYF.